A selection of T cell receptor beta chains follows, all from one sample in a study of cytotoxic CD8 clonotypes in ibrutinib-treated CLL. Measured with immunoSEQ multiplex PCR; TCRdb has only the in-frame clones, and not every one. The repertoire holds approximately 320,000 clones, with roughly 67% as singletons. The material was PBMCs, obtained after 36 months of ibrutinib treatment. The receptors were sampled from a human donor with chronic lymphocytic leukemia. Each CDR3 is given with its conserved first and last residue. A D gene is named only where the DNA matches it firmly. The size of a clone is reported for some rows only, either as once, few or many, or as a class for expanded clones.

v_call	j_call	d_call	clone_size	cdr3_aa	cdr3_nt
TRBV27	TRBJ1-2	.	few	CASSSTVMEANYGYTF	TGTGCCAGCAGTTCCACGGTGATGGAAGCTAACTATGGCTACACCTTC
TRBV4-3	TRBJ1-5	TRBD1	.	CASSHDTGVNQPQHF	TGCGCCAGCAGCCACGACACAGGGGTCAATCAGCCCCAGCATTTT
TRBV10-3	TRBJ1-6	TRBD1	.	CAISTGQVVNSPLHF	TGTGCCATCAGTACGGGACAGGTAGTCAATTCACCCCTCCACTTT
TRBV6-6	TRBJ2-7	TRBD2	.	CAVGLAGDSEQYF	TGTGCCGTCGGACTAGCGGGAGATTCCGAGCAGTACTTC
TRBV5-1	TRBJ1-5	.	.	CASSPPGGQPQHF	TGCGCCAGCAGCCCGCCGGGTGGCCAGCCCCAGCATTTT
TRBV18	TRBJ1-1	.	once	CASSPVLGMNTEAFF	TGTGCCAGCTCACCAGTTTTGGGGATGAACACTGAAGCTTTCTTT
TRBV11-2	TRBJ1-2	TRBD1	once	CASSSGDRGFSYGYTF	TGTGCCAGCAGCTCGGGGGACAGGGGGTTTAGCTATGGCTACACCTTC
TRBV10-1	TRBJ2-1	.	.	CASSELFLGEQFF	TGCGCCAGCAGTGAGTTATTCCTTGGCGAGCAGTTCTTC
TRBV29-1	TRBJ2-5	TRBD2	once	CSVDRLAGVSYQETQYF	TGCAGCGTTGACCGTCTAGCGGGAGTATCGTACCAAGAGACCCAGTACTTC
TRBV4-1	TRBJ2-7	.	.	CASSLFSGATFDYEQYF	TGCGCCAGCAGCCTTTTTTCGGGGGCTACGTTCGACTACGAGCAGTACTTC
TRBV5-1	TRBJ2-1	TRBD1	few	CASSSGQGKLF	TGCGCCAGCAGCTCGGGACAGGGTAAGCTCTTC
TRBV7-8	TRBJ1-2	TRBD1	.	CASSFLRTGGAYGYTF	TGTGCCAGCAGCTTTCTTCGGACAGGGGGCGCCTATGGCTACACCTTC
TRBV7-9	TRBJ1-2	.	.	CASSQAGSNYGYTF	TGTGCCAGCAGTCAAGCAGGGTCTAACTATGGCTACACCTTC
TRBV28	TRBJ2-2	.	.	CASSFLDRNTGELFF	TGTGCCAGCAGTTTCTTGGACAGAAACACCGGGGAGCTGTTTTTT
TRBV29-1	TRBJ1-2	TRBD1	.	CSVDYTGGVGYTF	TGCAGCGTTGACTATACAGGGGGGGTTGGCTACACCTTC
TRBV5-1	TRBJ1-2	TRBD1	few	CASSSGQGLYGYTF	TGCGCCAGCAGCTCCGGACAGGGACTCTATGGCTACACCTTC
TRBV4-1	TRBJ1-5	.	.	CASSQVTLGGQPQHF	TGCGCCAGCAGCCAAGTTACCCTCGGCGGTCAGCCCCAGCATTTT
TRBV6-5	TRBJ1-1	.	.	CASSTPGPNTEAFF	TGTGCCAGCAGTACTCCGGGGCCGAACACTGAAGCTTTCTTT
TRBV7-9	TRBJ2-7	.	.	CASSLAMGVRGEQYF	TGTGCCAGCAGCTTAGCGATGGGGGTCCGAGGCGAGCAGTACTTC
TRBV23-1	TRBJ2-4	.	few	CASSQRQIIAKNIQYF	TGCGCCAGCAGCCAGAGACAGATTATAGCCAAAAACATTCAGTACTTC
TRBV18	TRBJ1-4	.	.	CASSPRQRRDEKLFF	TGTGCCAGCTCACCGAGACAGCGACGGGATGAAAAACTGTTTTTT
TRBV14	TRBJ2-7	TRBD1	few	CASRDRSSYEQYF	TGTGCCAGCCGGGACAGGTCTTCCTACGAGCAGTACTTC
TRBV29-1	TRBJ2-7	TRBD1	.	CSVGWTGIHYEQYF	TGCAGCGTTGGGTGGACAGGGATTCACTACGAGCAGTACTTC
TRBV11-2	TRBJ2-7	TRBD1	.	CASSRQGLTYEQYF	TGTGCCAGCAGTCGACAGGGGCTGACCTACGAGCAGTACTTC
TRBV7-9	TRBJ2-5	TRBD1	.	CASSWDSPETQYF	TGTGCCAGCAGCTGGGACAGTCCAGAGACCCAGTACTTC
TRBV6-5	TRBJ1-2	.	.	CASSYEGHGGYTF	TGTGCCAGCAGTTATGAGGGGCACGGGGGCTACACCTTC
TRBV6-6	TRBJ1-1	.	.	CASIRDTEAFF	TGTGCCAGCATCAGGGACACTGAAGCTTTCTTT
TRBV7-3	TRBJ1-2	.	.	CASSLQPGLTLPGRGYTF	TGTGCCAGCAGCCTTCAACCGGGACTGACCCTACCAGGTCGGGGCTACACCTTC
TRBV18	TRBJ1-6	.	.	CASSAGVEVGSPLHF	TGTGCCAGCTCCGCAGGGGTTGAGGTTGGTTCACCCCTCCACTTT
TRBV6-1	TRBJ1-1	.	.	CASSLGGAYTEAFF	TGTGCCAGCAGTCTTGGGGGAGCTTACACTGAAGCTTTCTTT
TRBV19	TRBJ2-1	TRBD2	.	CASSIVGGGAVLQFF	TGTGCCAGTAGTATAGTTGGCGGGGGGGCCGTTCTTCAGTTCTTC
TRBV29-1	TRBJ2-2	TRBD1	once	CSAQGDLNTGELFF	TGCAGCGCCCAGGGGGATTTGAACACCGGGGAGCTGTTTTTT
TRBV5-1	TRBJ2-1	TRBD2	.	CASLELAGGPSEQFF	TGCGCCAGCCTAGAACTAGCGGGGGGGCCAAGCGAGCAGTTCTTC
TRBV27	TRBJ2-7	TRBD2	once	CASPPAGLAASYEQYF	TGTGCCAGCCCCCCCGCCGGACTAGCGGCCTCCTACGAGCAGTACTTC
TRBV5-1	TRBJ2-7	TRBD2	.	CASSLWTSGGYEQYF	TGCGCCAGCAGCCTATGGACTAGCGGGGGTTACGAGCAGTACTTC
TRBV7-3	TRBJ1-1	.	.	CASSLFADSEAFF	TGTGCCAGCAGCTTATTCGCGGACAGTGAAGCTTTCTTT
TRBV4-3	TRBJ2-3	.	.	CASSQDRLASTDTQYF	TGCGCCAGCAGCCAAGATCGGCTAGCAAGCACAGATACGCAGTATTTT
TRBV30	TRBJ2-7	.	once	CAWSDHQVRGSYEQYF	TGTGCCTGGAGTGATCATCAGGTAAGGGGTTCCTACGAGCAGTACTTC
TRBV9	TRBJ2-1	TRBD1	.	CASSVDPTGGLSEQFF	TGTGCCAGCAGCGTAGATCCGACAGGGGGCTTGTCTGAGCAGTTCTTC
TRBV7-9	TRBJ1-1	.	.	CASSLRSSGEAFF	TGTGCCAGCAGCTTAAGGTCCTCAGGAGAAGCTTTCTTT
TRBV5-1	TRBJ1-1	.	.	CASSLGVRGGTEAFF	TGCGCCAGCAGCTTGGGAGTCAGAGGGGGCACTGAAGCTTTCTTT
TRBV9	TRBJ1-1	TRBD1	few	CASSGSQGAAFF	TGTGCCAGCAGCGGATCACAGGGGGCGGCTTTCTTT
TRBV15	TRBJ2-2	.	.	CATSRVRGSGELFF	TGTGCCACCAGCAGAGTGAGGGGATCCGGGGAGCTGTTTTTT
TRBV29-1	TRBJ1-1	TRBD1	.	CSADRGQGTEAFF	TGCAGCGCAGACAGGGGGCAGGGAACTGAAGCTTTCTTT
TRBV5-1	TRBJ2-5	TRBD1	.	CASSLRGLSGETQYF	TGCGCCAGCAGCTTGAGGGGGCTGAGTGGGGAGACCCAGTACTTC
TRBV9	TRBJ2-1	TRBD2	once	CASSVVSGGTMQFF	TGTGCCAGCAGCGTAGTCAGCGGGGGGACTATGCAGTTCTTC
TRBV25-1	TRBJ2-7	TRBD2	.	CASLLSGGNEQYF	TGTGCCAGCCTTCTCAGCGGGGGCAACGAGCAGTACTTC
TRBV10-3	TRBJ2-2	.	.	CAISEGSGELFF	TGTGCCATCAGTGAGGGGAGCGGGGAGCTGTTTTTT
TRBV15	TRBJ2-7	TRBD1	.	CATSRVTGTGAYEQYF	TGTGCCACCAGCAGAGTAACGGGGACAGGGGCCTACGAGCAGTACTTC
TRBV5-4	TRBJ2-5	.	once	CASSFSVKVQETQYF	TGTGCCAGCAGCTTTTCAGTTAAGGTTCAAGAGACCCAGTACTTC
TRBV6-5	TRBJ1-1	.	.	CASKTGVNTEAFF	TGTGCCAGCAAAACCGGTGTGAACACTGAAGCTTTCTTT
TRBV5-1	TRBJ1-5	.	.	CASSQGPAGEPQHF	TGCGCCAGCAGCCAGGGACCGGCCGGGGAGCCCCAGCATTTT
TRBV6-5	TRBJ1-2	.	few	CASSTREGGYTF	TGTGCCAGCAGTACCAGGGAGGGTGGCTACACCTTC
TRBV15	TRBJ1-2	.	few	CATSRTRLDGYTF	TGTGCCACCAGCAGGACACGTCTTGATGGCTACACCTTC
TRBV6-5	TRBJ1-2	.	.	CASSLSPSGYYGYTF	TGTGCCAGCAGTCTCTCCCCGTCTGGGTACTATGGCTACACCTTC
TRBV7-8	TRBJ2-7	.	few	CASSLVPGSYEQYF	TGTGCCAGCAGCTTAGTTCCGGGATCCTACGAGCAGTACTTC